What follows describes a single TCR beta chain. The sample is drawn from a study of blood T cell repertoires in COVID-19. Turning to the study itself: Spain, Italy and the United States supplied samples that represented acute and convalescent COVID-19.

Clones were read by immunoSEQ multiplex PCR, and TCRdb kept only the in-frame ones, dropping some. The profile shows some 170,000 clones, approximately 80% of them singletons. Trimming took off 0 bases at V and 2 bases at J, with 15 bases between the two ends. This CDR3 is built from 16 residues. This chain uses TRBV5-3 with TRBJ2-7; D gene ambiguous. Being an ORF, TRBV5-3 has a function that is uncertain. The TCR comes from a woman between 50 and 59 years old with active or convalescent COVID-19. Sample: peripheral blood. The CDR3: CARSLATGVFTYEQYF. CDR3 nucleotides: TGTGCCAGAAGCTTGGCGACGGGTGTATTTACCTACGAGCAGTACTTC.